The 15 T cell receptor beta chains in this list originate from one sample, sequenced in a study of OX40 agonist ivuxolimab in advanced cancers. Assay used: immunoSEQ multiplex PCR; TCRdb lists only in-frame clones, some missing. The sample includes tens of thousands of clones, approximately 90% of them seen just once. Sequenced material: CD4+ or CD8+ T cells sorted from blood, taken in a trial of the OX40 agonist ivuxolimab. These receptors all stem from an adult with an advanced solid tumor such as melanoma, head and neck, liver or kidney cancer.

This chain uses TRBV25-1 with TRBJ2-3, with D perhaps matching TRBD2 (5 bases). CDR1 and CDR2 (germline): MGHDK, SYGVNS. The ends were cut back, 8 bases at V and 1 base at J, with 13 bases in the middle. This CDR3 has 14 amino acids. As DNA, the CDR3 is TGTGCCAGCCGAGAGGGATATGGCACAGATACGCAGTATTTT. The encoded protein is CASREGYGTDTQYF.

This clone was found once. This rearrangement joins TRBV15 to TRBJ1-5; D unclear. V lost 9 bases and J lost 6, with 15 bases in between. This CDR3 has 13 residues. Germline V gene sequence: CDR1 LNHNV, CDR2 YYDKDF (reference sequence). CDR3 nucleotides: TGTGCCACTGGCGGATCCGGGGTTCAGCCCCAGCATTTT. Its translation is CATGGSGVQPQHF. The variable domain in full, with the rest retrieved from reference TRBV15 and TRBJ1-5, is DAMVIQNPRYQVTQFGKPVTLSCSQTLNHNVMYWYQQKSSQAPKLLFHYYDKDFNNEADTPDNFQSRRPNTSFCFLDIRSPGLGDTAMYLCATGGSGVQPQHFGDGTRLSIL.

This chain connects TRBV9 to TRBJ2-2; D might be TRBD1 (5 bases). The CDR3 sequence is 18 residues long. Germline CDR1 reads SGDLS; CDR2 reads YYNGEE. The V gene lost 0 bases and the J gene lost 0 bases, with 15 bases spanning the gap. The DNA of the CDR3 is TGTGCCAGCAGCGTAGGCGCAGGGCTTTTCCCGAACACCGGGGAGCTGTTTTTT. Protein: CASSVGAGLFPNTGELFF.

The rearrangement uses TRBV15 and TRBJ2-3, with a tentative D call TRBD2 (5 bases). Germline values: CDR1 LNHNV, CDR2 YYDKDF (reference sequence). Deletions cut 1 base from V and 4 bases from J, with 9 bases between. This CDR3 contains 14 residues. In nucleotides, the CDR3 is TGTGCCACCAGCAGAGGGAGGATCCCAGATACGCAGTATTTT. It yields the protein CATSRGRIPDTQYF.

The chain joins TRBV7-2 to TRBJ2-2; unclear D gene. The CDR3 sequence is 14 residues long. Trimming pared 4 bases from V and 1 base from J, leaving 7 bases between. Germline CDR1 SGHTA, CDR2 FQGNSA. CDR3 DNA sequence: TGTGCCAGCAGCTCCCTTTTGAACACCGGGGAGCTGTTTTTT. The encoded protein is CASSSLLNTGELFF.

V and J are TRBV5-1 and TRBJ1-5; D is perhaps TRBD1 (5 bases). CDR1 is SGHRS and CDR2 is YFSETQ in the germline V gene. The CDR3 extends over 15 amino acids. Trimming pared 4 bases from V and 3 bases from J, leaving 14 bases between. The CDR3 sequence is CASSANGGFNQPQHF. The DNA of the CDR3 is TGCGCCAGCAGCGCGAACGGGGGGTTCAATCAGCCCCAGCATTTT. Together with reference TRBV5-1 and TRBJ1-5, the CDR3 gives the full variable domain: KAGVTQTPRYLIKTRGQQVTLSCSPISGHRSVSWYQQTPGQGLQFLFEYFSETQRNKGNFPGRFSGRQFSNSRSEMNVSTLELGDSALYLCASSANGGFNQPQHFGDGTRLSIL.

This chain connects TRBV28 to TRBJ1-2; no firm D call. The V end was cut by 1 base, the J end by 3 bases, with 12 bases between. CDR1 and CDR2 from the germline V gene are MDHEN and SYDVKM. This CDR3 has 15 residues. This CDR3 reads CASSLYTALDYGYTF. In nucleotides, the CDR3 is TGTGCCAGCAGTTTATATACCGCGTTGGACTATGGCTACACCTTC.

This sequence joins TRBV5-1 and TRBJ1-6; D is undetermined. The germline V and J ends were trimmed by 3 bases and 3 bases, with 16 bases remaining between them. The CDR3 consists of 17 residues. CDR1 is SGHRS and CDR2 is YFSETQ in the germline V gene. CDR3: CASSSGPQLNYNSPLHF. The CDR3 nucleotides are TGCGCCAGCAGCTCCGGACCCCAGCTAAACTATAATTCACCCCTCCACTTT.

This clone appeared once. This chain uses TRBV4-3 with TRBJ2-7, with 9 bases fitting TRBD2. Losses at the gene ends were 0 bases for V and 3 bases for J; bases not matched to a gene: 3. This CDR3 is 15 amino acids long. Germline lookup yields CDR1 LGHNA and CDR2 YSLEER. CDR3 loop: CASSQDLAGVYEQYF. The CDR3 nucleotides are TGCGCCAGCAGCCAAGATTTAGCGGGAGTCTACGAGCAGTACTTC.

This sequence joins TRBV7-9 and TRBJ2-3; D unresolved. Germline CDR1 is SEHNR and CDR2 is FQNEAQ (reference sequence). This CDR3 has 16 residues. The V end lost 2 bases, the J end lost 0 bases, and 12 bases lay between the germline ends. For the CDR3, the DNA is TGTGCCAGCAGCTTATTAATTGATGGCAGCACAGATACGCAGTATTTT. Protein product: CASSLLIDGSTDTQYF.

The chain combines TRBV7-6 with TRBJ2-1; 8 bases align to TRBD1. V lost 4 bases to trimming and J lost 5 bases; unmatched junction nucleotides: 4. This CDR3 has 14 residues. CDR1 SGHVS and CDR2 FNYEAQ come from the germline V gene. This chain's CDR3 is CASSSSDRDNEQFF. In DNA form, the CDR3 reads TGTGCCAGCAGCTCCTCGGACAGGGACAATGAGCAGTTCTTC. Supplemented by reference TRBV7-6 and TRBJ2-1, the full variable domain reads GAGVSQSPRYKVTKRGQDVALRCDPISGHVSLYWYRQALGQGPEFLTYFNYEAQQDKSGLPNDRFSAERPEGSISTLTIQRTEQRDSAMYRCASSSSDRDNEQFFGPGTRLTVL.

CDR3 sequence: CASSVGSSGYEQYF. DNA of the CDR3: TGTGCCAGCAGCGTAGGGAGTAGCGGTTACGAGCAGTACTTC. The chain combines TRBV9 with TRBJ2-7, with D tentatively TRBD2 (6 bases). In germline, CDR1 is SGDLS, CDR2 YYNGEE. The CDR3 has 14 amino acids. Trimming stripped 0 bases from V and 4 bases from J, with 11 bases between.

J is TRBJ2-7 and V is TRBV10-3, with no clear D. CDR1 is ENHRY, CDR2 SYGVKD, per germline. The V and J ends lost 3 bases and 0 bases respectively, with 9 bases between them. The CDR3 contains 14 residues. The CDR3 DNA follows: TGTGCCATCAGTGATCCTAGGAGCTCCTACGAGCAGTACTTC. The encoded protein is CAISDPRSSYEQYF.

This chain uses TRBV6-6 with TRBJ2-1; D assignment may be TRBD1 or TRBD2 (6 bases each). Germline V CDR1 and CDR2: MNHNY, SVGAGI (reference sequence). Trimming took 2 bases from V and 2 from J, leaving 10 bases between them. The CDR3 sequence is 15 residues long. The CDR3 coding sequence is TGTGCCAGCAGTTACGCGGGACAAACCTACAATGAGCAGTTCTTC. It is translated as CASSYAGQTYNEQFF.

The V and J genes are TRBV4-2 and TRBJ1-1, with no clear D. The CDR3 consists of 12 residues. The germline CDR1 and CDR2 sequences are LGHNA and YNFKEQ. Trimming took 0 bases from V and 10 from J, leaving 9 bases between them. DNA of the CDR3: TGTGCCAGCAGCCAAGAGGGCAGCAGAGCTTTCTTT. Protein product: CASSQEGSRAFF.